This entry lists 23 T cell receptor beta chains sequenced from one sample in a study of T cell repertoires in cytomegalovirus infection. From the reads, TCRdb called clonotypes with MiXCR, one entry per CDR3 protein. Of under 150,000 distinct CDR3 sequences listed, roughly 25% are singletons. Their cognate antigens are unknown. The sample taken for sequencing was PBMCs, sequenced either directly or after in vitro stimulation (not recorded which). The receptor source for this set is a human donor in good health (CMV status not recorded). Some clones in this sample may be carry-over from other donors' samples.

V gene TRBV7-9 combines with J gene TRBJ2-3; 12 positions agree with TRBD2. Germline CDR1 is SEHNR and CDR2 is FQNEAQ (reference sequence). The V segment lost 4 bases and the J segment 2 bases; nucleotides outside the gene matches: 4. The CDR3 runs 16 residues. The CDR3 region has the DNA TGTGCCAGCAGCTCCGGACTAGCGGGATTCACAGATACGCAGTATTTT. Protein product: CASSSGLAGFTDTQYF.

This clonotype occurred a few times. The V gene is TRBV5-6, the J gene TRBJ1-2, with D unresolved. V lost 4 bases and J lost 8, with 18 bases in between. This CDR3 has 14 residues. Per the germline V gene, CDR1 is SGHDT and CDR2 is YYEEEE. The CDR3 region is CASSNTDRGRGYTF. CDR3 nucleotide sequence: TGTGCCAGCAGCAACACGGACCGGGGTCGCGGCTACACCTTC. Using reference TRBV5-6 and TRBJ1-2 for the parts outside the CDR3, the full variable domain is DAGVTQSPTHLIKTRGQQVTLRCSPKSGHDTVSWYQQALGQGPQFIFQYYEEEERQRGNFPDRFSGHQFPNYSSELNVNALLLGDSALYLCASSNTDRGRGYTFGSGTRLTVV.

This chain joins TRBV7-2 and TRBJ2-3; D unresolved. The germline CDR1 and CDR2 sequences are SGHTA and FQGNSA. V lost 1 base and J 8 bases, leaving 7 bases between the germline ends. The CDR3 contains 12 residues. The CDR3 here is CASSLETATQYF. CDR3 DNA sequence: TGTGCCAGCAGCTTAGAAACCGCTACGCAGTATTTT.

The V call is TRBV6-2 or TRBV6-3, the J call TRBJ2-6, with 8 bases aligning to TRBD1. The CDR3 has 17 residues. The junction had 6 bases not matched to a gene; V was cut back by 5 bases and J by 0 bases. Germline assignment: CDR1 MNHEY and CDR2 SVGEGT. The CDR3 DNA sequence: TGTGCCAGCAGTCGGGACAGGAAGAGCTCTGGGGCCAACGTCCTGACTTTC. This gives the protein CASSRDRKSSGANVLTF.

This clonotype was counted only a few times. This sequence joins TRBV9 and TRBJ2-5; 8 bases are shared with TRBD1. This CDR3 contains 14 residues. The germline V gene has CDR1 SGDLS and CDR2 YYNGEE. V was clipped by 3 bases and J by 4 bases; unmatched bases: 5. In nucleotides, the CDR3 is TGTGCCAGCAGCGCATTCGGGACAGGAGAGACCCAGTACTTC. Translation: CASSAFGTGETQYF.

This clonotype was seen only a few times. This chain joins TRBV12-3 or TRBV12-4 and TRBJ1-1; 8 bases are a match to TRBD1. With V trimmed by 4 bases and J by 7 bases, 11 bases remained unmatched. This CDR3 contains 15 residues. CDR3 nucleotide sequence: TGTGCCAGCAGTTCGAACAGGGGGTACCCGAATGAAGCTTTCTTT. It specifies CASSSNRGYPNEAFF.

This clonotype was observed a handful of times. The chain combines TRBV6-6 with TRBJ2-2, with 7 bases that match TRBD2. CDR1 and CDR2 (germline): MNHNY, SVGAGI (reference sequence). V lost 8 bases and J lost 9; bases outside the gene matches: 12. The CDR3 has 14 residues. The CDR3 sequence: CASVFRRESRELFF. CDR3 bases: TGTGCCAGCGTGTTTCGGCGGGAGTCCAGGGAGCTGTTTTTT.

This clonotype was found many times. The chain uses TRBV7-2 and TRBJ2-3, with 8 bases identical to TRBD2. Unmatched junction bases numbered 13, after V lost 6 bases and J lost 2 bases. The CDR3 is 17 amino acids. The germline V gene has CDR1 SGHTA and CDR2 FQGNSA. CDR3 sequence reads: CASRSGLGSGVTDTQYF. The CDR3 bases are TGTGCCAGCAGATCGGGGCTTGGTAGCGGGGTCACAGATACGCAGTATTTT.

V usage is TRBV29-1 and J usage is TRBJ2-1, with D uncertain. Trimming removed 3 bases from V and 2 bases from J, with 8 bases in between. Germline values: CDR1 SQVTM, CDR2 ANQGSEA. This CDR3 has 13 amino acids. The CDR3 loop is CSVEPKTYNEQFF. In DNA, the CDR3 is TGCAGCGTTGAGCCTAAAACCTACAATGAGCAGTTCTTC.

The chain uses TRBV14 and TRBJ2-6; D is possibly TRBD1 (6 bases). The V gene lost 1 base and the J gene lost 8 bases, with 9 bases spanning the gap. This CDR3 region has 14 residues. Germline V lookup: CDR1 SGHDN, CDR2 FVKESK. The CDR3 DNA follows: TGTGCCAGCAGCCAAGTAAGGGGGTCCAACGTCCTGACTTTC. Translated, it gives CASSQVRGSNVLTF.

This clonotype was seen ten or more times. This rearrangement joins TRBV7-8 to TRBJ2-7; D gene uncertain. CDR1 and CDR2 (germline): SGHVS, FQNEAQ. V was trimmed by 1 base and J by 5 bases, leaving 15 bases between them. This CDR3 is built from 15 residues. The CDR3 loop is CASSLVLFWGHEQYF. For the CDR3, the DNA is TGTGCCAGCAGCTTAGTCCTCTTCTGGGGTCACGAGCAGTACTTC. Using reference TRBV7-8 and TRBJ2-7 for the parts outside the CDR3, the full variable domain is GAGVSQSPRYKVAKRGQDVALRCDPISGHVSLFWYQQALGQGPEFLTYFQNEAQLDKSGLPSDRFFAERPEGSVSTLKIQRTQQEDSAVYLCASSLVLFWGHEQYFGPGTRLTVT.

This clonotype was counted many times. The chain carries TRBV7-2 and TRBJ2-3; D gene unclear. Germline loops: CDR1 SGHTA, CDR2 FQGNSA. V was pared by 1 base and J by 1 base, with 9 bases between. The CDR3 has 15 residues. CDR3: CASSLVAPRTDTQYF. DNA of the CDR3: TGTGCCAGCAGCTTAGTCGCACCGCGCACAGATACGCAGTATTTT.

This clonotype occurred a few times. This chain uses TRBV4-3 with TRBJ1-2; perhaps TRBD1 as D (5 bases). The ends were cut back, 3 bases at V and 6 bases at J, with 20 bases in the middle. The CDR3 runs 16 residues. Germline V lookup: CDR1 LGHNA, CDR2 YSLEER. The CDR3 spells CASSHLGTSGKDGYTF. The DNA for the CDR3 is TGCGCCAGCAGCCACCTGGGGACGTCAGGGAAGGATGGCTACACCTTC.

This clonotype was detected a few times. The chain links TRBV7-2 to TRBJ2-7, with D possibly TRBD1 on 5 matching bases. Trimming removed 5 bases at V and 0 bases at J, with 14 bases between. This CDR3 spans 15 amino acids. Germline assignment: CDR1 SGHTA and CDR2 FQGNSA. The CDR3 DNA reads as TGTGCCAGCAGCCCACTGACAGACCCCTCCTACGAGCAGTACTTC. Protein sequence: CASSPLTDPSYEQYF.

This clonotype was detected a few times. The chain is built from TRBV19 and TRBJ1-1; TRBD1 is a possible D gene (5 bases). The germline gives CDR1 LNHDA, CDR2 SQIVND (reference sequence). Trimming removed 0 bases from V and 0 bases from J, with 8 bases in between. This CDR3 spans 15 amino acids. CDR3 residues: CASSIDAGLNTEAFF. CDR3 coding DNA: TGTGCCAGTAGTATAGATGCGGGGCTGAACACTGAAGCTTTCTTT.

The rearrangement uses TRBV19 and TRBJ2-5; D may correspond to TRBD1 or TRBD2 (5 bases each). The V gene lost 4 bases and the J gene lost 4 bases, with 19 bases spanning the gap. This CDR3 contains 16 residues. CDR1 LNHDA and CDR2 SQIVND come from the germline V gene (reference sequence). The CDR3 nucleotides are TGTGCCAGTAGTAGGGGCCGTTGGGGGAGAGGAGAGACCCAGTACTTC. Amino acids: CASSRGRWGRGETQYF.

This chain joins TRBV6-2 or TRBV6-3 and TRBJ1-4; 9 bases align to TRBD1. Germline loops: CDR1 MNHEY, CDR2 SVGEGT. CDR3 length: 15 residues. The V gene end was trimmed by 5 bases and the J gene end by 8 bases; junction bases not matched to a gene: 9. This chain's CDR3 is CASSRQTGGDEKLFF. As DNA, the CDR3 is TGTGCCAGCAGTCGCCAAACAGGGGGCGACGAAAAACTGTTTTTT.

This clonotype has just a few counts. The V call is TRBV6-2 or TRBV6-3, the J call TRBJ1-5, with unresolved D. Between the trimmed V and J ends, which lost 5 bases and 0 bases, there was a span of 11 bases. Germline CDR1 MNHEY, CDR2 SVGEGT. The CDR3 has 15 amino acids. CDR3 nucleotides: TGTGCCAGCAGTCCCCTATTCTATAGCAATCAGCCCCAGCATTTT. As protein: CASSPLFYSNQPQHF.

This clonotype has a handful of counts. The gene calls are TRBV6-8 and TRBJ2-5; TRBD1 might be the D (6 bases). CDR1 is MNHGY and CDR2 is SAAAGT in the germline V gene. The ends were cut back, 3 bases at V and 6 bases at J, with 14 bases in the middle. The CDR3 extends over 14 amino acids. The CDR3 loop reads CASSYKVRGKTQYF. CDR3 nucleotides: TGTGCCAGCAGTTATAAAGTCAGGGGAAAGACCCAGTACTTC.

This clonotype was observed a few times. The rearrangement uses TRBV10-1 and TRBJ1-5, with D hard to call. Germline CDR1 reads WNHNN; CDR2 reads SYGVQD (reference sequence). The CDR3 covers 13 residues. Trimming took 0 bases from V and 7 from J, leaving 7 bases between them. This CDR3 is CASSESVGQPQHF. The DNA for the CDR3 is TGCGCCAGCAGTGAGTCGGTCGGGCAGCCCCAGCATTTT.

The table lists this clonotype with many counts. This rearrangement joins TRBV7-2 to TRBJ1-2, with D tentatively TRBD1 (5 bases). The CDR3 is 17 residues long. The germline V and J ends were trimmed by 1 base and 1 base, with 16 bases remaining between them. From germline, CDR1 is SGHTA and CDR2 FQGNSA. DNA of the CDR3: TGTGCCAGCAGCTTAGAACACGGGGCAGCCGATAACTATGGCTACACCTTC. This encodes CASSLEHGAADNYGYTF.

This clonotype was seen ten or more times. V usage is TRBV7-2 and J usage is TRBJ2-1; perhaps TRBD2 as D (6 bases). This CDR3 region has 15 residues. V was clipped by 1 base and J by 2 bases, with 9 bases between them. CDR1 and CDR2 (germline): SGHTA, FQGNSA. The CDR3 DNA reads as TGTGCCAGCAGCTTAGAGGCGGGACCCTACAATGAGCAGTTCTTC. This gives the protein CASSLEAGPYNEQFF.

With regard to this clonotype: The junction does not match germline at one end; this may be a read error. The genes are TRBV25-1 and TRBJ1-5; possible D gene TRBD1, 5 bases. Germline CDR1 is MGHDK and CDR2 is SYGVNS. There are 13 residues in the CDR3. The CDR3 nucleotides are TGTGCCAGCAGAGGGAAGGGGAATCGGCCCCAGCATTTT. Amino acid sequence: CASRGKGNRPQHF. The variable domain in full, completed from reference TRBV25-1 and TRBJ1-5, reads EADIYQTPRYLVIGTGKKITLECSQTMGHDKMYWYQQDPGMELHLIHYSYGVNSTEKGDLSSESTVSRIRTEHFPLTLESARPSHTSQYLCASRGKGNRPQHFGDGTRLSIL.